Each of the 23 T cell receptor beta chains below was sequenced from the same sample in a study of blood T cell repertoires in COVID-19. Some clones are missing from TCRdb's copy, which holds only in-frame ones; the method was immunoSEQ multiplex PCR. The sample carries approximately 300,000 clones, around 86% recorded once. The material sequenced was PBMCs or T cells enriched from blood (not recorded which). These receptor sequences come from a man aged 60 to 75 who had recovered from COVID-19.

The chain couples TRBV4-3 to TRBJ1-2, with TRBD1 matching over 9 bases. The germline V gene has CDR1 LGHNA and CDR2 YSLEER. Trimming at V came to 3 bases and at J to 6 bases, leaving 11 bases not matched to a gene. CDR3 size: 16 residues. This CDR3 reads CASSQPGRTGADGYTF. The CDR3 bases are TGCGCCAGCAGCCAGCCTGGCCGGACAGGGGCGGATGGCTACACCTTC.

This chain's CDR3 is CASSLEGASTDTQYF. CDR3 nucleotides: TGTGCCAGCAGTTTAGAGGGGGCCAGCACAGATACGCAGTATTTT. This chain links TRBV28 with TRBJ2-3, with 7 bases matching TRBD1. The germline gives CDR1 MDHEN, CDR2 SYDVKM. There are 15 residues in the CDR3. V trimming: 2 bases; J trimming: 0 bases; junction bases outside the gene matches: 2.

The chain uses TRBV5-4 and TRBJ1-3; weak D call: TRBD1 (5 bases). Deletions cut 0 bases from V and 4 bases from J, with 8 bases between. CDR1 and CDR2 from the germline V gene are SGHNT and YYREEE (reference sequence). The CDR3 loop spans 14 amino acids. For the CDR3, the DNA is TGTGCCAGCAGCTTGGGACAGTCCGGAAACACCATATATTTT. This sequence encodes CASSLGQSGNTIYF. Drawing the rest from reference TRBV5-4 and TRBJ1-3, the complete variable domain is ETGVTQSPTHLIKTRGQQVTLRCSSQSGHNTVSWYQQALGQGPQFIFQYYREEENGRGNFPPRFSGLQFPNYSSELNVNALELDDSALYLCASSLGQSGNTIYFGEGSWLTVV.

The chain links TRBV7-2 to TRBJ2-7; D ambiguous. CDR1 and CDR2 from the germline V gene are SGHTA and FQGNSA. Trimming removed 0 bases at V and 4 bases at J, with 13 bases between. This CDR3 has 15 residues. This CDR3 reads CASSLAQGRLYEQYF. As DNA, the CDR3 is TGTGCCAGCAGCTTAGCGCAAGGCAGGTTGTACGAGCAGTACTTC. Complete variable domain (other parts from reference TRBV7-2 and TRBJ2-7): GAGVSQSPSNKVTEKGKDVELRCDPISGHTALYWYRQSLGQGLEFLIYFQGNSAPDKSGLPSDRFSAERTGGSVSTLTIQRTQQEDSAVYLCASSLAQGRLYEQYFGPGTRLTVT.

The V call is TRBV7-3, the J call TRBJ2-1, with 11 bases matching TRBD2. Germline CDR1 is SGHTA and CDR2 is FQGTGA. The V and J ends lost 5 bases and 5 bases, in that order; junction bases with no gene match: 5. This CDR3 comprises 15 residues. The chain's CDR3 is CASSLQTSGDNEQFF. The CDR3 DNA is TGTGCCAGCAGCCTCCAGACTAGCGGGGACAATGAGCAGTTCTTC.

This chain links TRBV27 with TRBJ1-1, with 8 bases matching TRBD1. Trimming cost V 4 bases and J 4 bases; bases outside gene matches: 11. The CDR3 consists of 16 residues. The V gene's germline CDR1 is MNHEY and CDR2 SMNVEV (reference sequence). CDR3 bases: TGTGCCAGCAGTTCCTTATACTCAGGGGGCGGCACTGAAGCTTTCTTT. It translates to CASSSLYSGGGTEAFF.

V usage is TRBV2 and J usage is TRBJ2-4; D ambiguous. This CDR3 is built from 16 residues. In germline, CDR1 is SNHLY, CDR2 FYNNEI. The V end was cut by 6 bases, the J end by 2 bases, with 17 bases between. The CDR3 here is CASRRNLQKPKNIQYF. The CDR3 nucleotides read TGTGCCAGCAGACGGAACCTACAGAAGCCCAAAAACATTCAGTACTTC.

The V and J genes are TRBV5-8 and TRBJ2-5; 10 nucleotides line up with TRBD2. V gave up 1 base and J gave up 5 bases; unmatched junction bases: 5. CDR3 length equals 15 residues. The germline CDR1 and CDR2 sequences are SGHTS and YDEGEE. CDR3 amino acids: CASSLPIAGGETQYF. The CDR3 DNA reads TGTGCCAGCAGCTTGCCGATAGCGGGAGGTGAGACCCAGTACTTC.

V usage is TRBV11-2 and J usage is TRBJ2-7; maybe TRBD1 (5 bases). Trimming took 5 bases from V and 2 from J, leaving 13 bases between them. The CDR3 length is 14 residues. Germline V gives CDR1 SGHAT, CDR2 FQNNGV. The CDR3 sequence is CASSAGSGPYEQYF. As DNA, the CDR3 is TGTGCCAGCAGCGCAGGGTCCGGACCCTACGAGCAGTACTTC. Together with reference TRBV11-2 and TRBJ2-7, the CDR3 gives the full variable domain: EAGVAQSPRYKIIEKRQSVAFWCNPISGHATLYWYQQILGQGPKLLIQFQNNGVVDDSQLPKDRFSAERLKGVDSTLKIQPAKLEDSAVYLCASSAGSGPYEQYFGPGTRLTVT.

V usage is TRBV4-1 and J usage is TRBJ2-1, with 12 positions matching TRBD2. V lost 3 bases and J lost 8; bases outside the gene matches: 11. This CDR3 comprises 17 residues. The V gene's germline CDR1 is MGHRA and CDR2 YSYEKL. CDR3 sequence reads: CASSQRTSGIARDEQFF. For the CDR3, the DNA is TGCGCCAGCAGCCAGAGGACTAGCGGGATTGCGCGGGATGAGCAGTTCTTC.

The V gene is TRBV11-3, the J gene TRBJ2-7, with D hard to call. In germline, CDR1 is SGHNT, CDR2 YENEEA. This CDR3 contains 14 residues. Between the trimmed V and J ends, which lost 5 bases and 0 bases, there was a span of 11 bases. CDR3 coding DNA: TGTGCCAGCAGCCCCACAAGGAGCTCCTACGAGCAGTACTTC. It is translated as CASSPTRSSYEQYF. The full variable domain, rest sourced from reference TRBV11-3 and TRBJ2-7, is EAGVVQSPRYKIIEKKQPVAFWCNPISGHNTLYWYLQNLGQGPELLIRYENEEAVDDSQLPKDRFSAERLKGVDSTLKIQPAELGDSAVYLCASSPTRSSYEQYFGPGTRLTVT.

V and J are TRBV2 and TRBJ2-5; 8 bases fit TRBD1. The CDR3 is 14 amino acids. Losses at the gene ends were 8 bases for V and 5 bases for J; bases not matched to a gene: 10. CDR1 and CDR2 (germline): SNHLY, FYNNEI. Written as DNA, the CDR3 is TGTGCCAGCCAACTCTGGACAGGGAGGGAGACCCAGTACTTC. Its protein is CASQLWTGRETQYF. The full variable domain, in which reference TRBV2 and TRBJ2-5 provide the parts outside the CDR3, is EPEVTQTPSHQVTQMGQEVILRCVPISNHLYFYWYRQILGQKVEFLVSFYNNEISEKSEIFDDQFSVERPDGSNFTLKIRSTKLEDSAMYFCASQLWTGRETQYFGPGTRLLVL.

This sequence joins TRBV27 and TRBJ2-1; no reliable D call. Germline CDR1 is MNHEY and CDR2 is SMNVEV (reference sequence). This CDR3 is 13 amino acids long. Trimming removed 3 bases from V and 2 bases from J, with 5 bases in between. The CDR3 is CASSFGPYNEQFF. The CDR3, as DNA: TGTGCCAGCAGTTTTGGGCCCTACAATGAGCAGTTCTTC.

This chain joins TRBV2 and TRBJ1-1, with 7 bases that match TRBD1. Germline trimming cut 6 bases from V and 4 bases from J; bases unmatched to any gene: 8. Germline assignment: CDR1 SNHLY and CDR2 FYNNEI. CDR3 length: 14 amino acids. CDR3 DNA sequence: TGTGCCAGCAGGGGAAGACAGGGCGGCACTGAAGCTTTCTTT. This translates into CASRGRQGGTEAFF.

V usage is TRBV2 and J usage is TRBJ2-5; D is perhaps TRBD2 (6 bases). Germline V gives CDR1 SNHLY, CDR2 FYNNEI. This CDR3 has 19 amino acids. Trimming pared 3 bases from V and 0 bases from J, leaving 23 bases between. DNA of the CDR3: TGTGCCAGCAGTGATTTGGGCCGCGGGGTTCCCCAGTACCAAGAGACCCAGTACTTC. It yields the protein CASSDLGRGVPQYQETQYF. The whole variable domain, remainder taken from reference TRBV2 and TRBJ2-5, is EPEVTQTPSHQVTQMGQEVILRCVPISNHLYFYWYRQILGQKVEFLVSFYNNEISEKSEIFDDQFSVERPDGSNFTLKIRSTKLEDSAMYFCASSDLGRGVPQYQETQYFGPGTRLLVL.

CDR3 sequence: CASSVGWGGNSPLHF. Here the CDR3 DNA reads TGTGCCAGCAGCGTAGGATGGGGGGGAAATTCACCCCTCCACTTT. The genes are TRBV9 and TRBJ1-6; D perhaps matches TRBD1 (5 bases). V lost 0 bases and J 7 bases, leaving 11 bases between the germline ends. CDR1 and CDR2 (germline): SGDLS, YYNGEE. The CDR3 has 15 residues.

In DNA, the CDR3 is TGTGCCAGCAGTTTACTTGGACTAGCGGGGGACTCCTACGAGCAGTACTTC. The encoded protein is CASSLLGLAGDSYEQYF. The chain links TRBV27 to TRBJ2-7; 13 bases map to TRBD2. The germline CDR1 and CDR2 sequences are MNHEY and SMNVEV (reference sequence). V dropped 2 bases and J dropped 0; count of bases not matched to a gene: 4. CDR3 length equals 17 residues.

This clone turned up a few times. The chain couples TRBV7-9 to TRBJ2-3; 9 bases agree with TRBD2. The V gene end was trimmed by 4 bases and the J gene end by 7 bases; junction bases not matched to a gene: 6. The CDR3 totals 14 residues. Germline CDR1 SEHNR, CDR2 FQNEAQ (reference sequence). This CDR3 reads CASSSLAGAYTQYF. The CDR3 nucleotides read TGTGCCAGCAGCTCACTAGCGGGCGCCTATACGCAGTATTTT.

The chain joins TRBV27 to TRBJ2-2; weak D call: TRBD1 (5 bases). The CDR3 runs to 12 residues. Trimming removed 2 bases from V and 11 bases from J, with 9 bases in between. In germline, CDR1 is MNHEY, CDR2 SMNVEV (reference sequence). CDR3 DNA sequence: TGTGCCAGCAGTTTAATCGGACAAGAGCTGTTTTTT. Its translation is CASSLIGQELFF.

The chain employs TRBV3-1 (or the pseudogene TRBV3-2) and TRBJ2-2, with a weak D call TRBD1 (6 bases). The ends were cut back, 4 bases at V and 7 bases at J, with 16 bases in the middle. There are 15 residues in the CDR3. In germline, CDR1 is LGHDT, CDR2 YNNKEL (reference sequence). The CDR3 spells CASSLLQGEGGELFF. The DNA for the CDR3 is TGTGCCAGCAGCCTGTTACAGGGTGAGGGCGGGGAGCTGTTTTTT.

The table lists this clone with a few counts. This rearrangement joins TRBV28 to TRBJ2-7; 13 positions agree with TRBD2. After removal of 5 bases from V and 10 bases from J, the junction contained 8 bases not matched to a gene. Germline V gene lookup returns CDR1 MDHEN and CDR2 SYDVKM. The CDR3 loop spans 14 amino acids. CDR3 in DNA: TGTGCCAGCAGTCCGACTAGCGGGAGGCCCCGTCAGTACTTC. Amino acids: CASSPTSGRPRQYF. The full variable domain, rest sourced from reference TRBV28 and TRBJ2-7, is DVKVTQSSRYLVKRTGEKVFLECVQDMDHENMFWYRQDPGLGLRLIYFSYDVKMKEKGDIPEGYSVSREKKERFSLILESASTNQTSMYLCASSPTSGRPRQYFGPGTRLTVT.

This chain connects TRBV28 to TRBJ2-7, with 9 nucleotides matching TRBD1. Per the germline V gene, CDR1 is MDHEN and CDR2 is SYDVKM. The J segment lost 2 bases and the V segment lost 5 bases, leaving 7 bases of the junction unmatched. The CDR3 has 15 amino acids. CDR3 sequence (DNA): TGTGCCAGCAGTCTGGACAGGGGAGTCCCCTACGAGCAGTACTTC. Translation: CASSLDRGVPYEQYF.

V and J are TRBV6-5 and TRBJ2-3; TRBD2 agrees at 9 bases. The CDR3 contains 13 residues. Looked up from germline, CDR1 is MNHEY and CDR2 is SVGAGI. J lost 13 bases, V lost 2 bases, and 7 bases had no gene match. The CDR3 coding sequence is TGTGCCAGCAGTTACGAATTAGCGGGAGAGGAGTATTTT. Its protein product is CASSYELAGEEYF.